This entry describes one TCR beta chain. Only in-frame clones appear in the TCRdb table, and some are missing; sequencing was by immunoSEQ multiplex PCR. The table shows approximately 400,000 clones, with about 96% occurring only once. These data originate in a study of shared clonotypes between healthy human individuals. Germline V lookup: CDR1 SGHVS, CDR2 FQNEAQ. The V and J ends lost 10 bases and 4 bases respectively, with 13 bases between them. The CDR3 totals 12 residues. The sample taken for sequencing was memory CD8+ T cells sorted from blood. Subset defined: CD45RO+ cells pooled with CCR7-negative TemRA cells. V and J are TRBV7-8 and TRBJ1-2; D is uncertain. The source is a young man in good health. CDR3 protein: CATDGGLYGYTF. CDR3 in DNA: TGTGCCACAGACGGCGGCCTCTATGGCTACACCTTC.